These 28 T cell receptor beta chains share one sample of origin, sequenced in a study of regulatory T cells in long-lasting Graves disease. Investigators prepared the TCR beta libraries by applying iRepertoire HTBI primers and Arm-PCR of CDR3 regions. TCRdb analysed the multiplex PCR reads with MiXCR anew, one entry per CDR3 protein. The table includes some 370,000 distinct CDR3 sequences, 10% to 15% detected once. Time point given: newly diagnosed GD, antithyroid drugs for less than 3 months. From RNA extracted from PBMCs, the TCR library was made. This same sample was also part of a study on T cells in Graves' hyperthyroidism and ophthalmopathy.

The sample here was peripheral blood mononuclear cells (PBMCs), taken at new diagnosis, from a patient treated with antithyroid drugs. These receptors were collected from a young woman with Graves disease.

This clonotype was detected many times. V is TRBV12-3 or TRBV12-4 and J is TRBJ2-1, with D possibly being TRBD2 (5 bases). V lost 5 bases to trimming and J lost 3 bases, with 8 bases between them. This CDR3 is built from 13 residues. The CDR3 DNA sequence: TGTGCCAGCAGTCTCCGGGGCTACAATGAGCAGTTCTTC. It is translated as CASSLRGYNEQFF.

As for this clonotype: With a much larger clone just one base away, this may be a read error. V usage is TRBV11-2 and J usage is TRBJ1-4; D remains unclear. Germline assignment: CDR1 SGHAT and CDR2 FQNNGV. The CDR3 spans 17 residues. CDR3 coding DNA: TGTGCCAGCAGCTTAAGAGGCCGGATCAGGATCGGCGAAAAACTGGTTTTT. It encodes CASSLRGRIRIGEKLVF.

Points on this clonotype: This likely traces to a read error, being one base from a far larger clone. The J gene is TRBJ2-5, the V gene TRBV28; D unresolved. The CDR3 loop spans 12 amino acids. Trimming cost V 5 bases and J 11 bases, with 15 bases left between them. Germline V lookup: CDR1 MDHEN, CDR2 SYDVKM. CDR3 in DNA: TGTGCCAGCAGTGCCCATTTAGATGAGCAGTACTTC. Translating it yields CASSAHLDEQYF. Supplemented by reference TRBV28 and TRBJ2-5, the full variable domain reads DVKVTQSSRYLVKRTGEKVFLECVQDMDHENMFWYRQDPGLGLRLIYFSYDVKMKEKGDIPEGYSVSREKKERFSLILESASTNQTSMYLCASSAHLDEQYFGPGTRLLVL.

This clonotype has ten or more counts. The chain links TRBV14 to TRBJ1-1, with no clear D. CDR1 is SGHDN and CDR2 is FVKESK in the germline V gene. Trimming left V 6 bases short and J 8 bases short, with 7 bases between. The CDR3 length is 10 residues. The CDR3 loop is CASRRGEAFF. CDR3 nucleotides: TGTGCCAGCAGACGCGGAGAAGCTTTCTTT.

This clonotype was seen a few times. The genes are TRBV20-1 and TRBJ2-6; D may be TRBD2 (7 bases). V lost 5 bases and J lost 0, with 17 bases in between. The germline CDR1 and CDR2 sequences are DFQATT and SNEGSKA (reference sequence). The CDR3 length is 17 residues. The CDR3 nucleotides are TGCAGTGCTCTACCCCCACGGGGGGCCTCTGGGGCCAACGTCCTGACTTTC. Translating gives CSALPPRGASGANVLTF.

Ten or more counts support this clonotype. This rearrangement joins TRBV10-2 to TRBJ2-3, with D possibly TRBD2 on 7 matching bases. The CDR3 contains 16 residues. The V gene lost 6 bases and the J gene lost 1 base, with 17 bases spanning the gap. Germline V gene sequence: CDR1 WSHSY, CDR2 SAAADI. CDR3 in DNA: TGCGCCAGCAGCCACGGCAGGGGAGGGGGCACAGATACGCAGTATTTT. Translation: CASSHGRGGGTDTQYF.

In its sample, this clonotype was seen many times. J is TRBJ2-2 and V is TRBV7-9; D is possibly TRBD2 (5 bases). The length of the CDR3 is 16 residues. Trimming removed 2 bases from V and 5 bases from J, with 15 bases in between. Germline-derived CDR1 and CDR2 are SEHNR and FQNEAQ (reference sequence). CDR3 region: CASSLMWRAKTGELFF. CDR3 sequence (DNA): TGTGCCAGCAGCTTAATGTGGCGGGCCAAGACCGGGGAGCTGTTTTTT.

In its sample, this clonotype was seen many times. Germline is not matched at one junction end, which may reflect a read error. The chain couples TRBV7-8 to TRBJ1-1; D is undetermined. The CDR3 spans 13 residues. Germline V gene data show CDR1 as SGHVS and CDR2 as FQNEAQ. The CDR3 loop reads CASSLGVPVGSIF. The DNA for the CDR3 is TGTGCCAGCAGCTTAGGCGTTCCGGTGGGGTCCATCTTT.

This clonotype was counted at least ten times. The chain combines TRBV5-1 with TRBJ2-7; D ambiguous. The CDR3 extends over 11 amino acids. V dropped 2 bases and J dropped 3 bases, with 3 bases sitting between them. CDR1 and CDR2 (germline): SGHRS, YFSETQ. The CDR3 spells CASSFRYEQYF. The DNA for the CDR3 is TGCGCCAGCAGCTTCCGCTACGAGCAGTACTTC.

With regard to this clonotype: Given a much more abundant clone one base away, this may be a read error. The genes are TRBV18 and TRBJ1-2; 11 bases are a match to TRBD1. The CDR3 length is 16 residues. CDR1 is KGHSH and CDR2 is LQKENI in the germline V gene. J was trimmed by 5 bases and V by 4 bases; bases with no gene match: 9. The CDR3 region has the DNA TGTGCCAGCTCACGAATCCGGGACAGGGGGAAATATGGCTACACCTTC. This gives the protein CASSRIRDRGKYGYTF. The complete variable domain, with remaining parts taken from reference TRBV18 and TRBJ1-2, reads NAGVMQNPRHLVRRRGQEARLRCSPMKGHSHVYWYRQLPEEGLKFMVYLQKENIIDESGMPKERFSAEFPKEGPSILRIQQVVRGDSAAYFCASSRIRDRGKYGYTFGSGTRLTVV.

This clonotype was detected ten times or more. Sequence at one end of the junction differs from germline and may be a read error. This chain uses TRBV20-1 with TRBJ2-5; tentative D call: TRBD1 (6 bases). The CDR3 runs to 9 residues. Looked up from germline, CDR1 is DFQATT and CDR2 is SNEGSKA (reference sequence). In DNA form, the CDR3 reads TGCAGTGCCGGGGACCACAGGGCCTTC. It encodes CSAGDHRAF.

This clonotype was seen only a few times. The CDR3 bases are TGTGCCAGCAGTTTATTGGTTTGGGAGGGACTAGCGGGAGTCAATGAGCAGTTCTTC. Its protein product is CASSLLVWEGLAGVNEQFF. The V and J genes are TRBV27 and TRBJ2-1; TRBD2 matches 14 bases. The CDR3 length is 19 residues. Trimming at V came to 1 base and at J to 6 bases, leaving 11 bases not matched to a gene. In germline, CDR1 is MNHEY, CDR2 SMNVEV (reference sequence).

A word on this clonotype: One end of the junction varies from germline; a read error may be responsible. As DNA, the CDR3 is TGTGCCAGCTCACCAATAAGACAGACTGAAGCTCTCTTT. This translates into CASSPIRQTEALF. The chain uses TRBV18 and TRBJ1-1, with D possibly matching TRBD1 (5 bases). The CDR3 contains 13 residues. In germline, CDR1 is KGHSH, CDR2 LQKENI.

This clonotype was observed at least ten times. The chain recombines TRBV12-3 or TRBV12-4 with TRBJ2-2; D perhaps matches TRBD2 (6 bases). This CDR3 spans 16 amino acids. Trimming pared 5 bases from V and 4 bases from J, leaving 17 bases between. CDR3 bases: TGTGCCAGCAGTCCACTAGCAGCCTTAGCCACCGGGGAGCTGTTTTTT. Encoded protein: CASSPLAALATGELFF.

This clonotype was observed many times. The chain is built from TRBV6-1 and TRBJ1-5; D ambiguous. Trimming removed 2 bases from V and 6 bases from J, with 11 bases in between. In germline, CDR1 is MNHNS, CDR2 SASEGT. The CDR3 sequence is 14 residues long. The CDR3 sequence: CASSEFGIGQPQHF. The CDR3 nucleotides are TGTGCCAGCAGTGAATTTGGAATCGGTCAGCCCCAGCATTTT.

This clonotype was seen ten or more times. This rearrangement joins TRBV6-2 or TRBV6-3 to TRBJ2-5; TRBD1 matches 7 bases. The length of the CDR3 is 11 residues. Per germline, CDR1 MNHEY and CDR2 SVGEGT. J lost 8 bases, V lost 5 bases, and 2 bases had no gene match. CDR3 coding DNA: TGTGCCAGCAGTAACAGGGGTACCCAGTACTTC. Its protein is CASSNRGTQYF.

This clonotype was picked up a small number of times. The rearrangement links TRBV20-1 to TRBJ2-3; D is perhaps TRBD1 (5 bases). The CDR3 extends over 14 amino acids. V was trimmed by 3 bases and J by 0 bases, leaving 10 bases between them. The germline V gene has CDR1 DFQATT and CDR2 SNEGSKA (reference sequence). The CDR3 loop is CSASSGYSTDTQYF. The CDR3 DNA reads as TGCAGTGCTAGTTCAGGGTATAGCACAGATACGCAGTATTTT.

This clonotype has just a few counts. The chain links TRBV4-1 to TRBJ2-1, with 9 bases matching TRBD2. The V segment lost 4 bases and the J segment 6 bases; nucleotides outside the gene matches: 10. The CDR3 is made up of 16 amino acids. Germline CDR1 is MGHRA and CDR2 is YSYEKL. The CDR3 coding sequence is TGCGCCAGCAGCCCAGTAGCGGGAGCCCCCCCCAATGAGCAGTTCTTC. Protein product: CASSPVAGAPPNEQFF.

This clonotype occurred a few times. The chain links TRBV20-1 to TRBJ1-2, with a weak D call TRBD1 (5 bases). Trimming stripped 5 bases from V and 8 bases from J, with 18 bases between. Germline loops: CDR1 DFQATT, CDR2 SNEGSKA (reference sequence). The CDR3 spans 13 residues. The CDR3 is CSASTLQDSGYTF. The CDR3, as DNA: TGCAGTGCTTCAACCTTACAGGATTCGGGCTACACCTTC.

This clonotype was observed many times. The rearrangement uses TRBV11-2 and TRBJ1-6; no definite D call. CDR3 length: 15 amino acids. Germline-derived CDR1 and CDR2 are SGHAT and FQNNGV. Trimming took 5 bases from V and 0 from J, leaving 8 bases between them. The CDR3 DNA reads TGTGCCAGCAGCCCCAGGAGCTCCTATAATTCACCCCTCCACTTT. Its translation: CASSPRSSYNSPLHF. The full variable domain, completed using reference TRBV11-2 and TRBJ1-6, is EAGVAQSPRYKIIEKRQSVAFWCNPISGHATLYWYQQILGQGPKLLIQFQNNGVVDDSQLPKDRFSAERLKGVDSTLKIQPAKLEDSAVYLCASSPRSSYNSPLHFGNGTRLTVT.

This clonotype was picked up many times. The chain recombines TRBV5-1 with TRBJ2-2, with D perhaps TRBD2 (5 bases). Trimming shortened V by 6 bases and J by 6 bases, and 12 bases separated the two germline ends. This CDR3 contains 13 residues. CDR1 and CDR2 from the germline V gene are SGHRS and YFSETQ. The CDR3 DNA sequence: TGCGCCAGCACCTTAGAGGGCTCCGGGGAGCTGTTTTTT. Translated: CASTLEGSGELFF.

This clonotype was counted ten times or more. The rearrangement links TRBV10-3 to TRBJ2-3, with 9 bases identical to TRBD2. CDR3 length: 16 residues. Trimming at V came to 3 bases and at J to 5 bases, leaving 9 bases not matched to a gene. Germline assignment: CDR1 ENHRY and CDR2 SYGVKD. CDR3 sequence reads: CAISDGGRALEDTQYF. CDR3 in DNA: TGTGCCATCAGTGACGGCGGGAGGGCTCTGGAAGATACGCAGTATTTT.

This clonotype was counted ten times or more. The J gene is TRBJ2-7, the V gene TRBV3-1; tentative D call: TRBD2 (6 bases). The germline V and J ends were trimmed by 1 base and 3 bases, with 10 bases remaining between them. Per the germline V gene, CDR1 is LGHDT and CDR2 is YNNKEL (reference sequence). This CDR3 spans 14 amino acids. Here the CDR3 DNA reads TGTGCCAGCAGCCAAGGTTTGGGGGGCTACGAGCAGTACTTC. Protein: CASSQGLGGYEQYF.

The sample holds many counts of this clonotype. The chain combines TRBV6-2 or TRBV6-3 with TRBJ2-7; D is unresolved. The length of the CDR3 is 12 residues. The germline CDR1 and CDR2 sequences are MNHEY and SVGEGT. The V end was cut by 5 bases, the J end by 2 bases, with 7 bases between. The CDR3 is CASSQTTYEQYV. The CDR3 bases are TGTGCCAGCAGTCAAACGACCTACGAGCAGTACGTC.

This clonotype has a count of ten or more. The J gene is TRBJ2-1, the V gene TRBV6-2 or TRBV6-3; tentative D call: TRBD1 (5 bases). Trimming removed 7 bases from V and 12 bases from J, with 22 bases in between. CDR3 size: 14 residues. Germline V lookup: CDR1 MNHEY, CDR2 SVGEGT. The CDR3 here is CASMISGIQTGQFF. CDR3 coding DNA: TGTGCCAGCATGATTTCAGGGATTCAAACCGGGCAGTTCTTC.

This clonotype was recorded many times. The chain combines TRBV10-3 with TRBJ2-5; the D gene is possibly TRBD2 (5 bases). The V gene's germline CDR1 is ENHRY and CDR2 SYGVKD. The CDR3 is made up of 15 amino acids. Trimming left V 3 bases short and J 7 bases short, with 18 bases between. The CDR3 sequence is CAISEKERLSGTQYF. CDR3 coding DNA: TGTGCCATCAGTGAAAAAGAGAGGTTGAGCGGGACCCAGTACTTC.

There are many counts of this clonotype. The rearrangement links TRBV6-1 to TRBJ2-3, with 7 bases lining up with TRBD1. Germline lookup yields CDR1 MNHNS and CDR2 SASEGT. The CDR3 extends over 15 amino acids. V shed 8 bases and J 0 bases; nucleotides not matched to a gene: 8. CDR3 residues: CASADTTGSTDTQYF. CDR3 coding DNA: TGTGCCAGCGCCGACACGACAGGGAGCACAGATACGCAGTATTTT.

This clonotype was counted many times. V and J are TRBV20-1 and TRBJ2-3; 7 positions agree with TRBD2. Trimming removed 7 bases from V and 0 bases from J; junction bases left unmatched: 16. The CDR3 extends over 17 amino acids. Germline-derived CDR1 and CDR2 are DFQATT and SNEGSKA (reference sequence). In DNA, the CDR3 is TGCAGTGGCCCGATTAAGGCGCTAGCGGCTAGCACAGATACGCAGTATTTT. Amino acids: CSGPIKALAASTDTQYF.